This T cell receptor beta chain was recovered during a study of T cells in localized non-small cell lung cancer. The study's findings and limits: Tumor trailed uninvolved adjacent lung in T cell clonality, which peaked there.

Some clones are missing from TCRdb's copy, which holds only in-frame ones; the method was immunoSEQ multiplex PCR. The sample has around 69,000 clones, about nine tenths seen once. As to this clone: Its antigen is as yet unknown.

V shed 2 bases and J shed 0 bases, with 7 bases lying between them. The CDR3 is 15 amino acids. CDR1 is MNHEY, CDR2 SVGAGI, per germline. The origin of this receptor is a woman aged 40-75 years with stage I lung adenocarcinoma. This specimen was peripheral blood, taken before any cancer treatment. This chain links TRBV6-5 with TRBJ1-4, with D tentatively TRBD1 (5 bases). Written as DNA, the CDR3 is TGTGCCAGCAGTTACGGGGGTGCAACTAATGAAAAACTGTTTTTT. Translation gives CASSYGGATNEKLFF.